These 26 T cell receptor beta chains were sequenced from one sample in a study of blood T cell repertoires in COVID-19. Repertoires were generated with immunoSEQ multiplex PCR, while TCRdb's copy carries only in-frame clones and drops some. The profile shows approximately 260,000 clones, around nine tenths of them singletons. Sequencing used peripheral blood. The receptors shown here come from a woman in her sixties or seventies with COVID-19, enrolled during active disease.

The rearrangement uses TRBV3-1 (or the pseudogene TRBV3-2) and TRBJ2-2, with TRBD1 matching over 10 bases. This CDR3 has 17 residues. V trimming: 1 base; J trimming: 0 bases; junction bases outside the gene matches: 2. Germline CDR1 LGHDT, CDR2 YNNKEL (reference sequence). CDR3 DNA: TGTGCCAGCAGCCAAGGAGGGACAGGGGCGAACACCGGGGAGCTGTTTTTT. It yields the protein CASSQGGTGANTGELFF.

This clone was detected only a few times. V usage is TRBV6-6 and J usage is TRBJ2-7; 8 nucleotides match TRBD1. The V segment lost 1 base and the J segment 7 bases; nucleotides outside the gene matches: 3. The CDR3 runs 13 residues. Germline values: CDR1 MNHNY, CDR2 SVGAGI (reference sequence). CDR3 region: CASSYLQGGEQYF. Here the CDR3 DNA reads TGTGCCAGCAGTTACTTACAGGGGGGTGAGCAGTACTTC.

The CDR3 sequence is CASSQPLNADTQYF. The CDR3 DNA reads as TGCGCCAGCAGCCAACCACTAAATGCAGATACGCAGTATTTT. The chain is built from TRBV4-1 and TRBJ2-3; D remains ambiguous. CDR1 is MGHRA, CDR2 YSYEKL, per germline. The CDR3 covers 14 residues. V was clipped by 2 bases and J by 4 bases, with 10 bases between them.

The rearrangement joins TRBV28 to TRBJ2-1, with 9 nucleotides matching TRBD2. This CDR3 is built from 14 residues. Germline trimming cut 7 bases from V and 7 bases from J; bases unmatched to any gene: 8. Germline V lookup: CDR1 MDHEN, CDR2 SYDVKM. CDR3 sequence: CASIGGRAWNEQFF. CDR3 DNA: TGTGCCAGCATCGGCGGGAGGGCGTGGAATGAGCAGTTCTTC. The whole variable domain, filled in from reference TRBV28 and TRBJ2-1, reads DVKVTQSSRYLVKRTGEKVFLECVQDMDHENMFWYRQDPGLGLRLIYFSYDVKMKEKGDIPEGYSVSREKKERFSLILESASTNQTSMYLCASIGGRAWNEQFFGPGTRLTVL.

This chain connects TRBV5-1 to TRBJ2-7, with D perhaps TRBD1 (5 bases). The germline V gene encodes CDR1 SGHRS and CDR2 YFSETQ. This CDR3 is built from 15 residues. V gave up 0 bases and J gave up 3 bases, with 13 bases separating them. The DNA of the CDR3 is TGCGCCAGCAGCTTGGAGGGGCTTTTGAACTACGAGCAGTACTTC. Translated: CASSLEGLLNYEQYF.

This chain connects TRBV5-1 to TRBJ1-4; D remains ambiguous. Trimming pared 3 bases from V and 0 bases from J, leaving 9 bases between. Germline loops: CDR1 SGHRS, CDR2 YFSETQ. The CDR3 length is 15 residues. CDR3 amino acids: CASSSLYATNEKLFF. Written as DNA, the CDR3 is TGCGCCAGCAGCTCCCTTTATGCAACTAATGAAAAACTGTTTTTT.

Turning to this clone: Different DNA sequences within this sample yield the same CDR3. This chain links TRBV5-1 with TRBJ2-5, with 7 bases matching TRBD2. V trimming: 4 bases; J trimming: 2 bases; junction bases outside the gene matches: 5. Per the germline V gene, CDR1 is SGHRS and CDR2 is YFSETQ. The CDR3 is 14 amino acids. The CDR3 DNA follows: TGCGCCAGCAGCCTAGGACTAGTTCAAGAGACCCAGTACTTC. Translating gives CASSLGLVQETQYF. The entire variable domain, with the rest obtained from reference TRBV5-1 and TRBJ2-5, is as follows: KAGVTQTPRYLIKTRGQQVTLSCSPISGHRSVSWYQQTPGQGLQFLFEYFSETQRNKGNFPGRFSGRQFSNSRSEMNVSTLELGDSALYLCASSLGLVQETQYFGPGTRLLVL.

This clone turned up a few times. V usage is TRBV9 and J usage is TRBJ1-2; D gene unclear. The germline V and J ends were trimmed by 3 bases and 6 bases, with 15 bases remaining between them. Per germline, CDR1 SGDLS and CDR2 YYNGEE. CDR3 size: 14 residues. The CDR3 coding sequence is TGTGCCAGCAGCGCCGAGGGCTGGCAGGATGGCTACACCTTC. It translates to CASSAEGWQDGYTF.

This rearrangement joins TRBV29-1 to TRBJ1-1; D perhaps matches TRBD1 (5 bases). The CDR3 runs to 13 residues. Germline CDR1 and CDR2: SQVTM and ANQGSEA. Trimming pared 2 bases from V and 8 bases from J, leaving 15 bases between. DNA of the CDR3: TGCAGCGTTGAACGGGGGATGGACGACGAAGCTTTCTTT. Amino acid sequence: CSVERGMDDEAFF.

This clone was seen once. The rearrangement uses TRBV28 and TRBJ2-5; 7 bases line up with TRBD1. The junction had 7 bases not matched to a gene; V was cut back by 5 bases and J by 4 bases. The CDR3 is 14 amino acids. Germline V CDR1 and CDR2: MDHEN, SYDVKM. CDR3 DNA sequence: TGTGCCAGCAGTACACAGGGGCGATCAGAGACCCAGTACTTC. This gives the protein CASSTQGRSETQYF.

The rearrangement links TRBV30 to TRBJ1-4; D is possibly TRBD1 (5 bases). Looked up from germline, CDR1 is GTSNPN and CDR2 is SVGIG (reference sequence). The CDR3 contains 13 residues. Trimming took off 2 bases at V and 4 bases at J, with 8 bases between the two ends. The CDR3 DNA reads TGTGCCTGGAGTTCCCAGGGTAATGAAAAACTGTTTTTT. It codes for CAWSSQGNEKLFF.

This clone was recorded once. The gene calls are TRBV28 and TRBJ2-1, with 7 bases lining up with TRBD1. Germline trimming cut 10 bases from V and 4 bases from J; bases unmatched to any gene: 4. The CDR3 runs to 12 residues. Germline V CDR1 and CDR2: MDHEN, SYDVKM. CDR3 protein: CAIRTGYNEQFF. The CDR3 DNA is TGTGCCATCCGGACAGGTTACAATGAGCAGTTCTTC.

The J gene is TRBJ2-5, the V gene TRBV5-1; D may be TRBD1 (5 bases). The CDR3 extends over 15 amino acids. Germline lookup yields CDR1 SGHRS and CDR2 YFSETQ. V shed 6 bases and J shed 5 bases, with 20 bases lying between them. CDR3 in amino acids: CASNPWGRTRETQYF. In DNA form, the CDR3 reads TGCGCCAGCAACCCTTGGGGCCGAACTCGTGAGACCCAGTACTTC.

V usage is TRBV7-2 and J usage is TRBJ1-3; D remains ambiguous. There are 16 residues in the CDR3. V was clipped by 0 bases and J by 0 bases, with 9 bases between them. CDR1 is SGHTA and CDR2 is FQGNSA in the germline V gene. The CDR3: CASSLALAVSGNTIYF. The CDR3 DNA reads TGTGCCAGCAGCTTAGCGTTGGCCGTCTCTGGAAACACCATATATTTT.

The chain has TRBV5-1 and TRBJ2-7, with a weak D call TRBD1 (6 bases). The V and J ends lost 4 bases and 2 bases respectively, with 13 bases between them. Germline CDR1 and CDR2: SGHRS and YFSETQ. The CDR3 length is 14 residues. CDR3 in DNA: TGCGCCAGCAGCCCCCGGACAGCAACCTACGAGCAGTACTTC. This sequence encodes CASSPRTATYEQYF.

The gene calls are TRBV27 and TRBJ2-7; TRBD2 is a possible D gene (5 bases). Per the germline V gene, CDR1 is MNHEY and CDR2 is SMNVEV (reference sequence). V was trimmed by 6 bases and J by 4 bases, leaving 13 bases between them. There are 13 residues in the CDR3. Written as DNA, the CDR3 is TGTGCCAGCAGCCTAACTAGAGGTTACGAGCAGTACTTC. Its protein product is CASSLTRGYEQYF.

The chain employs TRBV9 and TRBJ1-5, with D uncertain. Trimming pared 4 bases from V and 6 bases from J, leaving 17 bases between. Germline lookup yields CDR1 SGDLS and CDR2 YYNGEE. This CDR3 is built from 15 residues. The CDR3 region is CASSRGARSTQPQHF. CDR3 nucleotide sequence: TGTGCCAGCAGCAGAGGAGCGAGGTCAACTCAGCCCCAGCATTTT.

This chain joins TRBV7-8 and TRBJ1-2; D uncertain. This CDR3 has 13 residues. Germline CDR1 is SGHVS and CDR2 is FQNEAQ. V was cut by 5 bases and J by 2 bases, with 9 bases left in between. The DNA for the CDR3 is TGTGCCAGCAGCCCAAGAGGGAACTATGGCTACACCTTC. Translated: CASSPRGNYGYTF.

This chain connects TRBV29-1 to TRBJ1-1; 7 bases fit TRBD1. V lost 6 bases and J lost 0; bases outside the gene matches: 7. Germline V gives CDR1 SQVTM, CDR2 ANQGSEA. The CDR3 is made up of 14 amino acids. CDR3 protein: CSVHRGVLNTEAFF. The CDR3 DNA reads as TGCAGCGTGCACAGGGGCGTCCTGAACACTGAAGCTTTCTTT.

Only a few counts were recorded for this clone. This chain connects TRBV7-2 to TRBJ1-6; tentative D call: TRBD1 (6 bases). Per germline, CDR1 SGHTA and CDR2 FQGNSA. The V end was cut by 5 bases, the J end by 7 bases, with 15 bases between. The CDR3 runs 15 residues. The CDR3 coding sequence is TGTGCCAGCAGCCCGGCCGGGACAACGAATTCACCCCTCCACTTT. It specifies CASSPAGTTNSPLHF.

The V gene is TRBV7-8, the J gene TRBJ1-2; 7 nucleotides match TRBD1. Losses at the gene ends were 0 bases for V and 0 bases for J; bases not matched to a gene: 1. CDR1 and CDR2 from the germline V gene are SGHVS and FQNEAQ. This CDR3 has 15 residues. The CDR3 DNA reads TGTGCCAGCAGCTTAGCCGGACAGGCTAACTATGGCTACACCTTC. Its translation: CASSLAGQANYGYTF.

This rearrangement joins TRBV6-5 to TRBJ1-2; a possible D gene is TRBD1 (6 bases). CDR3 size: 13 residues. The V gene lost 7 bases and the J gene lost 0 bases, with 9 bases spanning the gap. The V gene's germline CDR1 is MNHEY and CDR2 SVGAGI. CDR3 sequence reads: CASTDRSNYGYTF. The CDR3 coding sequence is TGTGCCAGCACCGACAGGTCTAACTATGGCTACACCTTC.

The chain has TRBV13 and TRBJ2-7; 8 nucleotides agree with TRBD2. Germline V gene sequence: CDR1 PRHDT, CDR2 FYEKMQ (reference sequence). The CDR3 consists of 15 residues. V was clipped by 5 bases and J by 7 bases; unmatched bases: 13. CDR3 protein: CASSPRTSSFLEQYF. The CDR3 region has the DNA TGTGCCAGCAGCCCGCGGACTAGCAGTTTTTTGGAGCAGTACTTC.

The CDR3 DNA reads TGTGCCAGCAGCCTAACAGGAATCAATGGCTACACCTTC. Translating gives CASSLTGINGYTF. V usage is TRBV28 and J usage is TRBJ1-2; D may be TRBD1 (5 bases). Per the germline V gene, CDR1 is MDHEN and CDR2 is SYDVKM. The CDR3 runs 13 residues. V lost 6 bases and J lost 6, with 14 bases in between.

The rearrangement links TRBV3-1 (or the pseudogene TRBV3-2) to TRBJ1-5; D is undetermined. The V gene lost 0 bases and the J gene lost 0 bases, with 15 bases spanning the gap. The length of the CDR3 is 18 residues. Germline-derived CDR1 and CDR2 are LGHDT and YNNKEL (reference sequence). CDR3 residues: CASSQDSAGPYSNQPQHF. In DNA form, the CDR3 reads TGTGCCAGCAGCCAAGATTCAGCAGGCCCTTATAGCAATCAGCCCCAGCATTTT.

There are a few counts of this clone. The DNA for the CDR3 is TGTGCCAGCAGTTCCGGCGGGGGTTCTGAGCAGTTCTTC. Translated: CASSSGGGSEQFF. This chain uses TRBV28 with TRBJ2-1; 7 nucleotides agree with TRBD2. The junction had 6 bases not matched to a gene; V was cut back by 4 bases and J by 9 bases. From germline, CDR1 is MDHEN and CDR2 SYDVKM. This CDR3 is 13 amino acids long.